This TCR beta chain was obtained from a study of T cell changes during pregnancy in multiple sclerosis. The CDR3 totals 14 residues. Looked up from germline, CDR1 is MNHEY and CDR2 is SVGAGI. V shed 6 bases and J shed 1 base, with 13 bases lying between them. Assay: immunoSEQ multiplex PCR; the TCRdb copy retains only in-frame clones and omits some. The table records about 40,000 clones, around 89% of them present only once. The V gene is TRBV6-5, the J gene TRBJ2-7; no firm D call. Sequenced here: CD4+ T cells from peripheral blood mononuclear cells, sampled in the second trimester of pregnancy. The TCR comes from a female donor with multiple sclerosis, enrolled in a pregnancy study. Here the CDR3 reads CASRPYGRSYEQYF. CDR3 DNA: TGTGCCAGCAGGCCGTATGGCAGATCCTACGAGCAGTACTTC.